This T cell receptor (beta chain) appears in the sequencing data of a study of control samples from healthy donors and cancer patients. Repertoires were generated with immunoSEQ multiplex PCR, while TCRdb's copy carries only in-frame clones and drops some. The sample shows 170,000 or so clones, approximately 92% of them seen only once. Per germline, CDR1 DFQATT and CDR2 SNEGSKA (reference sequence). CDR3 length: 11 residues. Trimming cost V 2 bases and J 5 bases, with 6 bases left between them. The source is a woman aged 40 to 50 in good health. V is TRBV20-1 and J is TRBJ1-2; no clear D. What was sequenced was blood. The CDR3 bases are TGCAGTGCTAGATACAGATATGGCTACACCTTC. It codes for CSARYRYGYTF.